Each of the 30 T cell receptor beta chains below was sequenced from the same sample in a study of CD8+ T cells in alopecia areata. Extracted RNA was reverse transcribed, and the resulting cDNA served as sequencing template. This table comes from immunoSEQ multiplex PCR, and its TCRdb copy is limited to in-frame clones, with some not included. The sample yields 55,000 to 75,000 clones, about 45% seen once. The specimen comprised CD8+ T cells sorted from blood, sampled at week 0. The receptors were gathered from a human donor with alopecia areata.

This chain uses TRBV28 with TRBJ2-7, with 9 bases that match TRBD1. Germline trimming cut 2 bases from V and 5 bases from J; bases unmatched to any gene: 4. Germline-derived CDR1 and CDR2 are MDHEN and SYDVKM. The CDR3 contains 14 residues. CDR3 nucleotide sequence: TGTGCCAGCAGTTTAGGGACAGGGTCAAACGAGCAGTACTTC. It translates to CASSLGTGSNEQYF.

Only a few counts were recorded for this clone. This chain connects TRBV2 to TRBJ2-5; 11 nucleotides agree with TRBD2. Germline lookup yields CDR1 SNHLY and CDR2 FYNNEI. Trimming took 6 bases from V and 1 from J; bases not matched to a gene: 4. The CDR3 spans 15 residues. The CDR3 is CASRDGTSGQETQYF. CDR3 DNA: TGTGCCAGCAGGGACGGGACTAGCGGCCAAGAGACCCAGTACTTC.

The chain carries TRBV30 and TRBJ2-7; D is possibly TRBD2 (6 bases). Trimming removed 5 bases from V and 3 bases from J, with 17 bases in between. CDR3 size: 14 residues. CDR1 is GTSNPN, CDR2 SVGIG, per germline (reference sequence). The CDR3 DNA reads as TGTGCCTGGGCTAGCCGGGACGGGAGCTACGAGCAGTACTTC. Protein product: CAWASRDGSYEQYF. Variable domain in full (rest from reference TRBV30 and TRBJ2-7): SQTIHQWPATLVQPVGSPLSLECTVEGTSNPNLYWYRQAAGRGLQLLFYSVGIGQISSEVPQNLSASRPQDRQFILSSKKLLLSDSGFYLCAWASRDGSYEQYFGPGTRLTVT.

This clone was found a few times. V gene TRBV4-1 combines with J gene TRBJ2-1, with 11 nucleotides matching TRBD2. Trimming took 1 base from V and 7 from J; bases not matched to a gene: 12. The length of the CDR3 is 18 residues. CDR1 MGHRA and CDR2 YSYEKL come from the germline V gene. The CDR3 DNA reads TGCGCCAGCAGCCAAGCTATCACGGGACTAGCGGCAATTAATGAGCAGTTCTTC. Its translation: CASSQAITGLAAINEQFF.

This clone was found many times. V and J are TRBV6-1 and TRBJ2-1; the D is unclear. Germline V gene sequence: CDR1 MNHNS, CDR2 SASEGT. CDR3 length: 14 amino acids. The V end was cut by 5 bases, the J end by 9 bases, with 17 bases between. The chain's CDR3 is CASSLRFPDTEQFF. DNA of the CDR3: TGTGCCAGCAGTTTGCGATTTCCTGACACTGAGCAGTTCTTC.

The V call is TRBV7-6, the J call TRBJ2-1, with TRBD1 matching over 8 bases. The J segment lost 7 bases and the V segment lost 5 bases, leaving 10 bases of the junction unmatched. CDR3 length: 15 residues. Germline V CDR1 and CDR2: SGHVS, FNYEAQ. CDR3 protein: CASSALDRVVNEQFF. In DNA, the CDR3 is TGTGCCAGCAGCGCCCTGGACAGGGTTGTAAATGAGCAGTTCTTC.

This clone has more than one count but fewer than ten. The V call is TRBV9, the J call TRBJ2-1, with 13 bases identical to TRBD2. Looked up from germline, CDR1 is SGDLS and CDR2 is YYNGEE. This CDR3 has 16 amino acids. V lost 4 bases to trimming and J lost 8 bases; unmatched junction nucleotides: 9. The CDR3 loop is CASSYDRTSGSDEQFF. The CDR3 coding sequence is TGTGCCAGCAGCTATGACCGGACTAGCGGGAGTGATGAGCAGTTCTTC.

This chain connects TRBV5-4 to TRBJ2-1; D uncertain. The CDR3 consists of 12 residues. V gave up 0 bases and J gave up 9 bases, with 7 bases separating them. Germline V gives CDR1 SGHNT, CDR2 YYREEE (reference sequence). The CDR3 here is CASSLVGPEQFF. CDR3 DNA sequence: TGTGCCAGCAGCTTGGTAGGGCCTGAGCAGTTCTTC.

This clone was detected once. The genes are TRBV27 and TRBJ1-2; D not resolved. CDR1 and CDR2 (germline): MNHEY, SMNVEV (reference sequence). The CDR3 is 13 amino acids. V gave up 6 bases and J gave up 3 bases, with 11 bases separating them. CDR3 protein: CASRNGVHYGYTF. CDR3 sequence (DNA): TGTGCCAGCAGGAATGGGGTACACTATGGCTACACCTTC.

This clone was counted only a few times. The chain joins TRBV29-1 to TRBJ2-7; TRBD1 aligns across 8 bases. Germline values: CDR1 SQVTM, CDR2 ANQGSEA. The CDR3 has 11 amino acids. V shed 7 bases, J shed 6 bases, and the junction held 5 bases outside the gene matches. DNA for the CDR3: TGCAGCGCTGGGACAGGTGTCGAGCAGTACTTC. Its protein product is CSAGTGVEQYF.

About this clone itself: The germline gene is not matched at one end of the junction; a read error may be the cause. The chain uses TRBV6-5 and TRBJ2-5; the match to TRBD1 covers 7 bases. This CDR3 is built from 14 residues. Germline lookup yields CDR1 MNHEY and CDR2 SVGAGI. The DNA for the CDR3 is TGTGCCAGCAGTTACTCGAAAGGGGGACAGCCCCCCAACTTC. This encodes CASSYSKGGQPPNF.

CDR3 nucleotides: TGTGCCAGCAGAGCAGACAGGGGGGGATCCTATGGCTACACCTTC. This translates into CASRADRGGSYGYTF. V usage is TRBV2 and J usage is TRBJ1-2; 9 bases match TRBD1. Losses at the gene ends were 6 bases for V and 4 bases for J; bases not matched to a gene: 9. Germline loops: CDR1 SNHLY, CDR2 FYNNEI. The CDR3 has 15 residues.

The V gene is TRBV4-2, the J gene TRBJ2-7, with TRBD2 identical over 9 bases. CDR3 length equals 17 residues. Germline trimming cut 0 bases from V and 4 bases from J; bases unmatched to any gene: 10. The germline V gene has CDR1 LGHNA and CDR2 YNFKEQ. CDR3 in DNA: TGTGCCAGCAGCCAAGATCCCACCAGCGGGAGGATTTACGAGCAGTACTTC. Encoded protein: CASSQDPTSGRIYEQYF.

The chain combines TRBV23-1 with TRBJ2-1, with TRBD2 as a possible D gene (5 bases). TRBV23-1 is an ORF, and what it does is uncertain. This CDR3 has 16 amino acids. V gave up 0 bases and J gave up 3 bases, with 12 bases separating them. CDR3 sequence (DNA): TGCGCCAGCAGTCAATCGAGGCTAGCTATCTACAATGAGCAGTTCTTC. Its translation is CASSQSRLAIYNEQFF.

The rearrangement joins TRBV30 to TRBJ2-1; the match to TRBD2 covers 7 bases. The CDR3 is 15 residues long. V was clipped by 0 bases and J by 0 bases; unmatched bases: 2. The germline CDR1 and CDR2 sequences are GTSNPN and SVGIG (reference sequence). CDR3 sequence reads: CAWSVRGSSYNEQFF. In nucleotides, the CDR3 is TGTGCCTGGAGTGTGCGGGGGAGCTCCTACAATGAGCAGTTCTTC.

The rearrangement joins TRBV27 to TRBJ2-5, with unresolved D. V lost 2 bases to trimming and J lost 0 bases, with 1 base between them. Germline CDR1 and CDR2: MNHEY and SMNVEV (reference sequence). This CDR3 contains 12 residues. CDR3 loop: CASSLDQETQYF. DNA of the CDR3: TGTGCCAGCAGTTTAGACCAAGAGACCCAGTACTTC.

This clone has a handful of counts. The chain couples TRBV7-8 to TRBJ2-6; D remains ambiguous. This CDR3 is built from 17 residues. The germline V gene has CDR1 SGHVS and CDR2 FQNEAQ. Trimming cost V 7 bases and J 0 bases, with 16 bases left between them. As DNA, the CDR3 is TGTGCCAGCATCATAGAGGTCTCTAACTCTGGGGCCAACGTCCTGACTTTC. It specifies CASIIEVSNSGANVLTF.

This clone was seen a handful of times. V gene TRBV14 combines with J gene TRBJ2-7; the D is unclear. The V gene's germline CDR1 is SGHDN and CDR2 FVKESK. Trimming took 1 base from V and 3 from J, leaving 4 bases between them. The length of the CDR3 is 12 residues. The CDR3 region has the DNA TGTGCCAGCAGCCAAGTATTCTACGAGCAGTACTTC. It codes for CASSQVFYEQYF. The full variable domain, in which reference TRBV14 and TRBJ2-7 provide the parts outside the CDR3, is EAGVTQFPSHSVIEKGQTVTLRCDPISGHDNLYWYRRVMGKEIKFLLHFVKESKQDESGMPNNRFLAERTGGTYSTLKVQPAELEDSGVYFCASSQVFYEQYFGPGTRLTVT.

The gene calls are TRBV27 and TRBJ1-1, with D perhaps matching TRBD1 (5 bases). The CDR3 is 13 amino acids. Germline lookup yields CDR1 MNHEY and CDR2 SMNVEV (reference sequence). The V end lost 8 bases, the J end lost 3 bases, and 13 bases lay between the germline ends. The CDR3 loop is CASSEGLYTEAFF. The CDR3 DNA follows: TGTGCCAGCTCGGAGGGGCTGTACACTGAAGCTTTCTTT.

The chain carries TRBV30 and TRBJ2-7; 11 positions match TRBD1. The trim removed 0 bases at V and 7 bases at J, leaving 8 bases unmatched. Germline loops: CDR1 GTSNPN, CDR2 SVGIG (reference sequence). CDR3 length: 15 amino acids. CDR3 DNA sequence: TGTGCCTGGAGTGTACGAGGACAGGGGGCAGTGGAGCAGTACTTC. It specifies CAWSVRGQGAVEQYF.

This rearrangement joins TRBV2 to TRBJ2-7, with 7 bases identical to TRBD1. The V and J ends lost 6 bases and 5 bases, in that order; junction bases with no gene match: 13. Germline CDR1 SNHLY, CDR2 FYNNEI. The CDR3 totals 15 residues. As DNA, the CDR3 is TGTGCCAGCAGCGAGGGACAGCGAATTCGACACGAGCAGTACTTC. The encoded protein is CASSEGQRIRHEQYF.

The sample holds a few counts of this clone. The rearrangement links TRBV29-1 to TRBJ2-5, with 9 bases matching TRBD2. Per the germline V gene, CDR1 is SQVTM and CDR2 is ANQGSEA. Losses at the gene ends were 2 bases for V and 2 bases for J; bases not matched to a gene: 0. The CDR3 contains 13 residues. Written as DNA, the CDR3 is TGCAGCGTTGAAACTAGCGGGCAAGAGACCCAGTACTTC. This codes for CSVETSGQETQYF.

The rearrangement uses TRBV7-2 and TRBJ1-1; D unresolved. The CDR3 has 11 residues. Germline V gene lookup returns CDR1 SGHTA and CDR2 FQGNSA. V was clipped by 5 bases and J by 7 bases, with 8 bases between them. Here the CDR3 DNA reads TGTGCCAGCAGCCCGACCCTTGAAGCTTTCTTT. Translating it yields CASSPTLEAFF.

The rearrangement links TRBV25-1 to TRBJ1-5, with D perhaps TRBD1 (6 bases). The CDR3 has 15 residues. Germline V gene sequence: CDR1 MGHDK, CDR2 SYGVNS. V dropped 4 bases and J dropped 10 bases, with 20 bases sitting between them. The chain's CDR3 is CASSGGGGSLTPQHF. DNA of the CDR3: TGTGCCAGCAGTGGTGGAGGGGGATCCCTCACCCCCCAGCATTTT.

The chain joins TRBV27 to TRBJ2-2; D remains unclear. Germline-derived CDR1 and CDR2 are MNHEY and SMNVEV (reference sequence). The V and J ends lost 3 bases and 5 bases respectively, with 10 bases between them. The CDR3 has 14 amino acids. DNA for the CDR3: TGTGCCAGCAGTTTCTCCTGGGGAACCGGGGAGCTGTTTTTT. Its translation is CASSFSWGTGELFF.

The genes are TRBV7-9 and TRBJ2-1; TRBD1 is a possible D gene (6 bases). The germline V gene has CDR1 SEHNR and CDR2 FQNEAQ (reference sequence). The CDR3 totals 12 residues. Deletions cut 5 bases from V and 7 bases from J, with 9 bases between. This chain's CDR3 is CASSPGVNEQFF. In DNA, the CDR3 is TGTGCCAGCAGCCCAGGGGTGAATGAGCAGTTCTTC.

The rearrangement joins TRBV27 to TRBJ2-1; D is uncertain. Germline loops: CDR1 MNHEY, CDR2 SMNVEV (reference sequence). The CDR3 is 13 amino acids. V was cut by 2 bases and J by 10 bases, with 12 bases left in between. CDR3: CASSLGKMREQFF. CDR3 coding DNA: TGTGCCAGCAGTTTAGGGAAAATGAGAGAGCAGTTCTTC.

This chain connects TRBV7-2 to TRBJ2-5, with D tentatively TRBD2 (6 bases). The CDR3 has 17 amino acids. Between the trimmed V and J ends, which lost 5 bases and 5 bases, there was a span of 24 bases. CDR1 is SGHTA, CDR2 FQGNSA, per germline. Here the CDR3 DNA reads TGTGCCAGCAGCCCTGGAGGGCGTGGAGGATATGGGGAGACCCAGTACTTC. It encodes CASSPGGRGGYGETQYF.

For this clone: Other nucleotide sequences in the sample specify the same CDR3. This CDR3 is CASSLGYGTEAFF. The CDR3 bases are TGTGCCAGCAGCTTAGGATATGGAACTGAAGCTTTCTTT. This rearrangement joins TRBV11-2 to TRBJ1-1; D call uncertain. Trimming removed 1 base at V and 5 bases at J, with 8 bases between. Germline values: CDR1 SGHAT, CDR2 FQNNGV. This CDR3 has 13 amino acids.

This clone came up a few times. The chain employs TRBV19 and TRBJ1-5, with D perhaps matching TRBD1 (6 bases). The CDR3 has 17 amino acids. Germline V CDR1 and CDR2: LNHDA, SQIVND (reference sequence). V was pared by 7 bases and J by 4 bases, with 23 bases between. In DNA, the CDR3 is TGTGCCAGTACCAAAACCGGGGGGCGCGAGTGGAATCAGCCCCAGCATTTT. It specifies CASTKTGGREWNQPQHF.